One and the same sample provided the 31 T cell receptor beta chains below, sequenced in a study of lymphopenia after photon versus proton radiotherapy. Data came from immunoSEQ multiplex PCR; TCRdb stores just in-frame clones and leaves some out. Here the sample spans some 170,000 clones, roughly nine tenths being singletons. Sequenced here: peripheral blood, sampled from a patient treated with photon-based radiotherapy. These receptor sequences come from a man aged 45-65 years with gastric cancer.

The chain couples TRBV5-4 to TRBJ2-1; 9 nucleotides line up with TRBD2. Germline assignment: CDR1 SGHNT and CDR2 YYREEE (reference sequence). The J segment lost 6 bases and the V segment lost 2 bases, leaving 9 bases of the junction unmatched. There are 16 residues in the CDR3. Here the CDR3 DNA reads TGTGCCAGCAGCTTTTATCTAGCGGGATCCCTCAATGAGCAGTTCTTC. It specifies CASSFYLAGSLNEQFF.

This sequence joins TRBV6-5 and TRBJ2-1, with D unresolved. The CDR3 covers 13 residues. The germline gives CDR1 MNHEY, CDR2 SVGAGI. V was cut by 4 bases and J by 7 bases, with 11 bases left in between. The CDR3 bases are TGTGCCAGCAGTTCCCCCCCTTTGAATGAGCAGTTCTTC. Its protein is CASSSPPLNEQFF.

This clone was seen only a few times. The V and J genes are TRBV11-3 and TRBJ2-3; TRBD2 aligns across 7 bases. J was trimmed by 4 bases and V by 5 bases; bases with no gene match: 3. This CDR3 spans 13 amino acids. The germline V gene encodes CDR1 SGHNT and CDR2 YENEEA. CDR3 loop: CASSPGGADTQYF. DNA of the CDR3: TGTGCCAGCAGCCCTGGGGGGGCAGATACGCAGTATTTT. Based on the CDR3 plus reference TRBV11-3 and TRBJ2-3, the full variable domain is EAGVVQSPRYKIIEKKQPVAFWCNPISGHNTLYWYLQNLGQGPELLIRYENEEAVDDSQLPKDRFSAERLKGVDSTLKIQPAELGDSAVYLCASSPGGADTQYFGPGTRLTVL.

This clone came up once. This chain joins TRBV6-5 and TRBJ1-5; D perhaps matches TRBD1 (6 bases). Germline-derived CDR1 and CDR2 are MNHEY and SVGAGI. The CDR3 spans 14 residues. Trimming pared 2 bases from V and 5 bases from J, leaving 10 bases between. The CDR3 nucleotides are TGTGCCAGCAGTTACGCGGCAGGGGATCAGCCCCAGCATTTT. It codes for CASSYAAGDQPQHF.

This chain connects TRBV30 to TRBJ2-5; 11 bases line up with TRBD1. The V gene's germline CDR1 is GTSNPN and CDR2 SVGIG (reference sequence). The CDR3 is 15 residues long. With V trimmed by 5 bases and J by 4 bases, 9 bases remained unmatched. The CDR3 nucleotides are TGTGCCTGGGGGCTCGGGACAGGGGGGCGAGAGACCCAGTACTTC. It specifies CAWGLGTGGRETQYF.

On this clone: The same CDR3 arises from other DNA sequences in this sample as well. V usage is TRBV19 and J usage is TRBJ2-7; 10 bases map to TRBD1. This CDR3 is 13 amino acids long. CDR1 is LNHDA, CDR2 SQIVND, per germline (reference sequence). The trim removed 7 bases at V and 2 bases at J, leaving 2 bases unmatched. The CDR3 loop reads CASKGTGAYEQYF. As DNA, the CDR3 is TGTGCCAGTAAAGGGACAGGGGCCTACGAGCAGTACTTC.

The chain carries TRBV9 and TRBJ1-2; 7 nucleotides align to TRBD1. There are 14 residues in the CDR3. Germline V gives CDR1 SGDLS, CDR2 YYNGEE. V lost 3 bases and J lost 4; bases outside the gene matches: 6. CDR3 coding DNA: TGTGCCAGCAGCGAGGAGGGGGCCGGCTATGGCTACACCTTC. This sequence encodes CASSEEGAGYGYTF. Looking up the rest from reference TRBV9 and TRBJ1-2 gives the full variable domain: DSGVTQTPKHLITATGQRVTLRCSPRSGDLSVYWYQQSLDQGLQFLIQYYNGEERAKGNILERFSAQQFPDLHSELNLSSLELGDSALYFCASSEEGAGYGYTFGSGTRLTVV.

The V call is TRBV4-2, the J call TRBJ2-7; 9 positions agree with TRBD1. The CDR3 runs to 16 residues. V was pared by 1 base and J by 1 base, with 5 bases of the junction left unmatched. The germline V gene has CDR1 LGHNA and CDR2 YNFKEQ. CDR3 region: CASSQARDRVSYEQYF. The CDR3 DNA is TGTGCCAGCAGCCAAGCAAGGGACAGGGTATCCTACGAGCAGTACTTC.

The CDR3, as DNA: TGTGCCAGCAGCCCCCTCGACACCTACAATGAGCAGTTCTTC. Its translation is CASSPLDTYNEQFF. The chain uses TRBV6-6 and TRBJ2-1, with unresolved D. The germline V gene encodes CDR1 MNHNY and CDR2 SVGAGI (reference sequence). The CDR3 extends over 14 amino acids. V shed 6 bases and J shed 2 bases, with 11 bases lying between them.

The chain carries TRBV6-5 and TRBJ2-7, with D maybe TRBD2 (5 bases). Germline loops: CDR1 MNHEY, CDR2 SVGAGI. The CDR3 is 14 amino acids. The germline V and J ends were trimmed by 2 bases and 3 bases, with 11 bases remaining between them. The CDR3 reads CASSYRGLNYEQYF. CDR3 in DNA: TGTGCCAGCAGTTACCGCGGACTTAACTACGAGCAGTACTTC.

The chain employs TRBV28 and TRBJ2-7; D not resolved. Trimming removed 5 bases at V and 6 bases at J, with 11 bases between. CDR1 and CDR2 from the germline V gene are MDHEN and SYDVKM. This CDR3 has 12 residues. The CDR3 loop reads CASSRPVGEQYF. CDR3 in DNA: TGTGCCAGCAGTAGGCCAGTTGGCGAGCAGTACTTC. The variable domain in full, completed from reference TRBV28 and TRBJ2-7, reads DVKVTQSSRYLVKRTGEKVFLECVQDMDHENMFWYRQDPGLGLRLIYFSYDVKMKEKGDIPEGYSVSREKKERFSLILESASTNQTSMYLCASSRPVGEQYFGPGTRLTVT.

This clone was found once. The chain is built from TRBV6-4 and TRBJ2-4, with 8 nucleotides matching TRBD2. Germline-derived CDR1 and CDR2 are MRHNA and SNTAGT. V dropped 4 bases and J dropped 3; count of bases not matched to a gene: 5. CDR3 size: 15 residues. The CDR3 region has the DNA TGTGCCAGCAGTGGAGCGGGAGTCGACAAAAACATTCAGTACTTC. This translates into CASSGAGVDKNIQYF.

The chain links TRBV6-5 to TRBJ2-3; D is perhaps TRBD1 (6 bases). Between the trimmed V and J ends, which lost 0 bases and 4 bases, there was a span of 11 bases. The CDR3 has 15 amino acids. Germline CDR1 is MNHEY and CDR2 is SVGAGI. CDR3 region: CASSYSGRGSDTQYF. The CDR3, as DNA: TGTGCCAGCAGTTACTCAGGCAGGGGATCAGATACGCAGTATTTT.

This chain uses TRBV7-9 with TRBJ2-5, with 9 bases that match TRBD2. The germline gives CDR1 SEHNR, CDR2 FQNEAQ (reference sequence). CDR3 size: 15 residues. V gave up 5 bases and J gave up 2 bases; unmatched junction bases: 6. The CDR3 protein is CASSRASGDQETQYF. CDR3 nucleotide sequence: TGTGCCAGCAGCCGTGCTAGCGGGGATCAAGAGACCCAGTACTTC.

The gene calls are TRBV25-1 and TRBJ1-4, with 9 bases that match TRBD1. V lost 7 bases to trimming and J lost 8 bases; unmatched junction nucleotides: 11. The CDR3 sequence is 15 residues long. Germline CDR1 reads MGHDK; CDR2 reads SYGVNS. The DNA of the CDR3 is TGTGCCAGCACTCAACCGGGACAGGGCGGAGAAAAACTGTTTTTT. Its protein is CASTQPGQGGEKLFF.

This chain uses TRBV9 with TRBJ2-2, with 8 bases fitting TRBD2. V shed 0 bases, J shed 5 bases, and the junction held 6 bases outside the gene matches. Germline V gives CDR1 SGDLS, CDR2 YYNGEE. The CDR3 covers 16 residues. CDR3 in DNA: TGTGCCAGCAGCGTAGAGGCGGGAGGTAGGACCGGGGAGCTGTTTTTT. It translates to CASSVEAGGRTGELFF. Combining the CDR3 with reference TRBV9 and TRBJ2-2 gives the whole variable domain DSGVTQTPKHLITATGQRVTLRCSPRSGDLSVYWYQQSLDQGLQFLIQYYNGEERAKGNILERFSAQQFPDLHSELNLSSLELGDSALYFCASSVEAGGRTGELFFGEGSRLTVL.

V usage is TRBV27 and J usage is TRBJ1-1, with TRBD1 as a possible D gene (6 bases). The CDR3 is 15 residues long. The germline V gene encodes CDR1 MNHEY and CDR2 SMNVEV (reference sequence). Trimming pared 6 bases from V and 4 bases from J, leaving 18 bases between. In nucleotides, the CDR3 is TGTGCCAGCAGGGGACATCTGGAGAAGGGCACTGAAGCTTTCTTT. As protein: CASRGHLEKGTEAFF.

V usage is TRBV6-6 and J usage is TRBJ2-1; D is possibly TRBD1 (6 bases). Germline lookup yields CDR1 MNHNY and CDR2 SVGAGI (reference sequence). The CDR3 has 12 residues. Deletions cut 5 bases from V and 10 bases from J, with 12 bases between. This CDR3 is CASSPQGREQFF. In nucleotides, the CDR3 is TGTGCCAGCAGTCCACAGGGCAGGGAGCAGTTCTTC.

The chain has TRBV7-9 and TRBJ2-5; D not certain. The CDR3 spans 14 residues. Germline CDR1 is SEHNR and CDR2 is FQNEAQ (reference sequence). The V and J ends lost 5 bases and 0 bases respectively, with 10 bases between them. CDR3 coding DNA: TGTGCCAGCAGCCCTTTGGAGTACCAAGAGACCCAGTACTTC. Its translation: CASSPLEYQETQYF.

The genes are TRBV25-1 and TRBJ2-5; D possibly corresponds to TRBD2 (7 bases). The germline gives CDR1 MGHDK, CDR2 SYGVNS. V lost 2 bases, J lost 5 bases, and 12 bases lay in between. This CDR3 has 14 residues. The CDR3 nucleotides are TGTGCCAGCAGTGAAGCGGGGGCGAAGGAGACCCAGTACTTC. This encodes CASSEAGAKETQYF.

This chain joins TRBV6-5 and TRBJ1-3; tentative D call: TRBD1 (5 bases). The CDR3 spans 15 residues. V shed 2 bases and J shed 4 bases, with 12 bases lying between them. Germline CDR1 reads MNHEY; CDR2 reads SVGAGI. CDR3 sequence (DNA): TGTGCCAGCAGTTACGGTGGGGGTCAGGGAAACACCATATATTTT. Translating it yields CASSYGGGQGNTIYF.

Here the CDR3 DNA reads TGTGCCAGCAGTTACTCCGGACGTCGCTATGGCTACACCTTC. This encodes CASSYSGRRYGYTF. The chain combines TRBV6-5 with TRBJ1-2; D is unclear. Germline-derived CDR1 and CDR2 are MNHEY and SVGAGI. V gave up 0 bases and J gave up 4 bases, with 9 bases separating them. The CDR3 length is 14 residues.

The chain couples TRBV7-8 to TRBJ1-4; D unresolved. The CDR3 extends over 16 amino acids. Trimming stripped 5 bases from V and 4 bases from J, with 17 bases between. CDR1 SGHVS and CDR2 FQNEAQ come from the germline V gene. The CDR3 sequence is CASSLLAALLNEKLFF. The CDR3, as DNA: TGTGCCAGCAGCCTCCTTGCCGCCCTTCTTAATGAAAAACTGTTTTTT.

This clone was detected a few times. This chain uses TRBV30 with TRBJ2-7; 8 nucleotides match TRBD1. CDR1 and CDR2 (germline): GTSNPN, SVGIG (reference sequence). V lost 7 bases to trimming and J lost 3 bases; unmatched junction nucleotides: 11. This CDR3 contains 14 residues. CDR3 protein: CASSSGTGGYEQYF. CDR3 nucleotides: TGTGCCTCCTCATCCGGGACAGGAGGCTACGAGCAGTACTTC. The variable domain in full, with the rest retrieved from reference TRBV30 and TRBJ2-7, is SQTIHQWPATLVQPVGSPLSLECTVEGTSNPNLYWYRQAAGRGLQLLFYSVGIGQISSEVPQNLSASRPQDRQFILSSKKLLLSDSGFYLCASSSGTGGYEQYFGPGTRLTVT.

Note on this clone: The same CDR3 is also encoded by other DNA sequences in this sample. V is TRBV7-7 and J is TRBJ2-2, with unresolved D. Germline V gene lookup returns CDR1 SSHAT and CDR2 FNYEAQ (reference sequence). The V and J ends lost 5 bases and 1 base respectively, with 8 bases between them. The CDR3 covers 14 residues. The chain's CDR3 is CASSLKENTGELFF. CDR3 nucleotides: TGTGCCAGCAGCCTCAAAGAGAACACCGGGGAGCTGTTTTTT.

This clone was observed a single time. This chain joins TRBV18 and TRBJ2-3, with 9 bases aligning to TRBD2. This CDR3 has 16 residues. Germline V gene data show CDR1 as KGHSH and CDR2 as LQKENI. V lost 3 bases, J lost 6 bases, and 10 bases stayed unmatched. CDR3 residues: CASSPLDSGRGDTQYF. The CDR3 region has the DNA TGTGCCAGCTCACCTCTGGATAGCGGGAGAGGGGATACGCAGTATTTT.

The CDR3 nucleotides read TGTGCCAGCAGTTTACCCAGGGGGGGTCGAGCCGGGGAGCTGTTTTTT. Protein sequence: CASSLPRGGRAGELFF. The chain couples TRBV28 to TRBJ2-2; D tentatively reads TRBD1 or TRBD2 (7 bases each). This CDR3 has 16 amino acids. Looked up from germline, CDR1 is MDHEN and CDR2 is SYDVKM. Deletions cut 2 bases from V and 6 bases from J, with 16 bases between.

V gene TRBV9 combines with J gene TRBJ1-3, with a tentative D call TRBD1 (5 bases). The V gene lost 4 bases and the J gene lost 4 bases, with 21 bases spanning the gap. The CDR3 length is 17 residues. CDR1 and CDR2 (germline): SGDLS, YYNGEE. Here the CDR3 reads CASSPLVVTGPGNTIYF. As DNA, the CDR3 is TGTGCCAGCAGCCCCCTTGTTGTCACGGGACCGGGAAACACCATATATTTT.

The J gene is TRBJ1-4, the V gene TRBV4-3; 8 bases align to TRBD1. CDR3 length: 15 amino acids. The V and J ends lost 4 bases and 8 bases, in that order; junction bases with no gene match: 9. Germline CDR1 reads LGHNA; CDR2 reads YSLEER. The CDR3 protein is CASSPRGRVGEKLFF. CDR3 bases: TGCGCCAGCAGCCCCAGGGGGCGCGTCGGCGAAAAACTGTTTTTT.

The rearrangement links TRBV7-9 to TRBJ2-3; D is uncertain. The CDR3 has 16 residues. The germline V and J ends were trimmed by 1 base and 4 bases, with 15 bases remaining between them. Germline V gene data show CDR1 as SEHNR and CDR2 as FQNEAQ (reference sequence). The CDR3 coding sequence is TGTGCCAGCAGCTTAGTGTTGTCAGAATGGGCAGATACGCAGTATTTT. Translated, it gives CASSLVLSEWADTQYF.

CDR3 nucleotide sequence: TGTGCCAGCAGCCAAGTAGGGGTCGGAAACACCATATATTTT. This gives the protein CASSQVGVGNTIYF. This sequence joins TRBV4-2 and TRBJ1-3, with D tentatively TRBD1 (5 bases). The ends were cut back, 1 base at V and 4 bases at J, with 8 bases in the middle. The germline V gene has CDR1 LGHNA and CDR2 YNFKEQ. The CDR3 runs 14 residues.